This is a list of T cell receptor beta chains from one sample in a study of cytomegalovirus exposure and HLA in healthy donors. Sequencing was performed with immunoSEQ multiplex PCR; in TCRdb, only in-frame clones are kept and a portion is missing. The profile covers 250,000 to 350,000 clones, with just over 85% appearing a single time and 3.5% to 4% taken by the ten largest. Sequencing input: PBMCs. These receptors all come from a man in his forties in good health and CMV-seropositive. Both conserved end residues are part of each CDR3. D genes are given only for firm matches. Size is stated for part of the rows, as once, few or many counts, or as a class when the clone is expanded.

CDR3nt: TGCGCCAGCAGCCAAGGAAACGGGGGGAACACTGAAGCTTTCTTT; CDR3aa: CASSQGNGGNTEAFF; v_gene: TRBV4-1; abundance: NA; j_gene: TRBJ1-1; d_gene: NA
CDR3nt: TGTGCCAGCAGTTACCGGACAGGGGATTCACCCCTCCACTTT; CDR3aa: CASSYRTGDSPLHF; v_gene: TRBV6-5; abundance: NA; j_gene: TRBJ1-6; d_gene: TRBD1
CDR3nt: TGTGCCAGCAGTGTGGGGCAGTTGGGAAACACCATATATTTT; CDR3aa: CASSVGQLGNTIYF; v_gene: TRBV6-1; abundance: NA; j_gene: TRBJ1-3; d_gene: NA
CDR3nt: TGTGCTAGTGGTTTGGATGAGGGGGCGCCTGGCACTGAAGCTTTCTTT; CDR3aa: CASGLDEGAPGTEAFF; v_gene: TRBV12-5; abundance: NA; j_gene: TRBJ1-1; d_gene: TRBD1
CDR3nt: TGTGCCACCAGCAGAACTCTAGCGAACACCGGGGAGCTGTTTTTT; CDR3aa: CATSRTLANTGELFF; v_gene: TRBV15; abundance: NA; j_gene: TRBJ2-2; d_gene: NA
CDR3nt: TGTGCCACCAGCAGAGATCTAGAAGGTTTTACTCAGCCCCAGCATTTT; CDR3aa: CATSRDLEGFTQPQHF; v_gene: TRBV15; abundance: NA; j_gene: TRBJ1-5; d_gene: NA
CDR3nt: TGTGCCAGCAGGCCCGCGGGAGGCTCCTACGAGCAGTACTTC; CDR3aa: CASRPAGGSYEQYF; v_gene: TRBV5-4; abundance: NA; j_gene: TRBJ2-7; d_gene: TRBD2
CDR3nt: TGTGCCAGCTCTTTTCCGCTGGCGGGAGTGGGGTACGAGCAGTACTTC; CDR3aa: CASSFPLAGVGYEQYF; v_gene: TRBV2; abundance: NA; j_gene: TRBJ2-7; d_gene: TRBD2
CDR3nt: TGCGCCAGCAGAAGGGGACTAGCGGGGAACACAGATACGCAGTATTTT; CDR3aa: CASRRGLAGNTDTQYF; v_gene: TRBV5-1; abundance: NA; j_gene: TRBJ2-3; d_gene: TRBD2
CDR3nt: TGTGCCAGCAGCTTAAGGAGGCAGGCCGGGAGGGAGACCCAGTACTTC; CDR3aa: CASSLRRQAGRETQYF; v_gene: TRBV13; abundance: NA; j_gene: TRBJ2-5; d_gene: TRBD2
CDR3nt: TGTGCCAGCAGCCAAGTTCAACAGGGGAACGGGGAGCTGTTTTTT; CDR3aa: CASSQVQQGNGELFF; v_gene: TRBV14; abundance: NA; j_gene: TRBJ2-2; d_gene: TRBD1
CDR3nt: TGTGCCAGCAGTTACAGGAGCAATCAGCCCCAGCATTTT; CDR3aa: CASSYRSNQPQHF; v_gene: TRBV27; abundance: NA; j_gene: TRBJ1-5; d_gene: NA
CDR3nt: TGTGCCAGCAGCTTGGGAGGAGTTAACACCGGGGAGCTGTTTTTT; CDR3aa: CASSLGGVNTGELFF; v_gene: TRBV5-6; abundance: NA; j_gene: TRBJ2-2; d_gene: NA
CDR3nt: TGCGCCAGCAGTGAGTCTGGGGCACCTGAAGCTTTCTTT; CDR3aa: CASSESGAPEAFF; v_gene: TRBV10-1; abundance: few; j_gene: TRBJ1-1; d_gene: NA
CDR3nt: TGTGCCAGCAGCTTAGTGAGTCGATCTGGGGCCAACGTCCTGACTTTC; CDR3aa: CASSLVSRSGANVLTF; v_gene: TRBV7-6; abundance: NA; j_gene: TRBJ2-6; d_gene: NA
CDR3nt: TGTGCCAGCAGCGGGAGTTACACAGATACGCAGTATTTT; CDR3aa: CASSGSYTDTQYF; v_gene: TRBV7-8; abundance: NA; j_gene: TRBJ2-3; d_gene: NA
CDR3nt: TGTGCCAGCAGTACGGGGGGACTAGCGGGAGTACGGGAGACCCAGTACTTC; CDR3aa: CASSTGGLAGVRETQYF; v_gene: TRBV28; abundance: NA; j_gene: TRBJ2-5; d_gene: TRBD2
CDR3nt: TGTGCCAGCAGGCCCGGTCAGGGGCCCTACGAGCAGTACTTC; CDR3aa: CASRPGQGPYEQYF; v_gene: TRBV7-9; abundance: once; j_gene: TRBJ2-7; d_gene: NA
CDR3nt: TGTGCCAGCAGTGGGTGGAGCACTAGCACAGATACGCAGTATTTT; CDR3aa: CASSGWSTSTDTQYF; v_gene: TRBV28; abundance: NA; j_gene: TRBJ2-3; d_gene: NA
CDR3nt: TGCAGTGCGCTCGTCCTTAAAAGCGTGTTCTTC; CDR3aa: CSALVLKSVFF; v_gene: TRBV20-1; abundance: NA; j_gene: TRBJ2-1; d_gene: NA
CDR3nt: TGCGCCAGCAGCCAACACATCCGGGACAGCTCCTACGAGCAGTACTTC; CDR3aa: CASSQHIRDSSYEQYF; v_gene: TRBV4-1; abundance: NA; j_gene: TRBJ2-7; d_gene: TRBD1
CDR3nt: TGTGCCAGCAGCCCCTGGGAGGCCGGGGGACGAGAGACCCAGTACTTC; CDR3aa: CASSPWEAGGRETQYF; v_gene: TRBV5-4; abundance: NA; j_gene: TRBJ2-5; d_gene: NA
CDR3nt: TGTGCCAGTAGTATGGAAAGGGGATCCTACGAGCAGTACTTC; CDR3aa: CASSMERGSYEQYF; v_gene: TRBV19; abundance: NA; j_gene: TRBJ2-7; d_gene: NA
CDR3nt: TGTGCCAGCAGTTCCCGTCGTACAGGGATCTACGAGCAGTACTTC; CDR3aa: CASSSRRTGIYEQYF; v_gene: TRBV6-5; abundance: NA; j_gene: TRBJ2-7; d_gene: NA
CDR3nt: TGTGCCAGCAGTGGGTCGGGAGTGTCCCTGCCTAGCACAGATACGCAGTATTTT; CDR3aa: CASSGSGVSLPSTDTQYF; v_gene: TRBV2; abundance: NA; j_gene: TRBJ2-3; d_gene: NA
CDR3nt: TGTGCCAGCAGGCCTGCGGGAGACTATGGCTACACCTTC; CDR3aa: CASRPAGDYGYTF; v_gene: TRBV25-1; abundance: NA; j_gene: TRBJ1-2; d_gene: NA